This passage covers 24 T cell receptor beta chains from one sample sequenced in a study of cytomegalovirus exposure and HLA in healthy donors (dated by TCRdb to 2017 to 2019). Library prep was done by the immunoSEQ multiplex PCR assay. The multiplex PCR relied on a mix of 60 forward primers for TCR Vbeta segments and 13 reverse primers for TCR Jbeta segments. TCRdb carries this immuneACCESS record with in-frame sequences only. Its versions omit some clonotypes, under half of them owing to an unresolved V gene in the studies checked, with the rest unexplained. This sample comprises tens of thousands of clones, 55% to 70% of them detected only once. The ten largest clonotypes hold roughly 21% of the sample. Material: PBMCs. The receptors originated from a woman aged 45-65 years in good health and CMV-seropositive.

The rearrangement links TRBV5-6 to TRBJ1-5; the D gene is possibly TRBD1 (6 bases). From germline, CDR1 is SGHDT and CDR2 YYEEEE. The CDR3 totals 12 residues. Trimming took 4 bases from V and 11 from J, leaving 13 bases between them. The CDR3 spells CASSLGGQAQHF. The CDR3, as DNA: TGTGCCAGCAGCCTGGGGGGACAAGCCCAGCATTTT.

In its sample, this clone was seen a few times. The V gene is TRBV7-9, the J gene TRBJ1-2; tentatively, D is TRBD1 (5 bases). V was shortened by 0 bases and J by 6 bases, with 14 bases between the two germline ends. The CDR3 is 15 amino acids. In germline, CDR1 is SEHNR, CDR2 FQNEAQ (reference sequence). The CDR3 bases are TGTGCCAGCAGCTTAGCGTTGGGGCAGGGTAATGGCTACACCTTC. This gives the protein CASSLALGQGNGYTF.

The chain uses TRBV27 and TRBJ1-1; 9 bases align to TRBD1. The germline gives CDR1 MNHEY, CDR2 SMNVEV (reference sequence). The CDR3 is made up of 13 amino acids. Trimming took 2 bases from V and 10 from J; bases not matched to a gene: 5. In DNA, the CDR3 is TGTGCCAGCAGTTTAGGTGGGACAGGGTCAGCTTTCTTT. Its translation: CASSLGGTGSAFF.

This chain uses TRBV15 with TRBJ1-1, with D unclear. V dropped 0 bases and J dropped 7 bases, with 9 bases sitting between them. This CDR3 is built from 13 residues. CDR1 and CDR2 (germline): LNHNV, YYDKDF (reference sequence). The CDR3 nucleotides are TGTGCCACCAGCAGAGATACGGGAGTTGAAGCTTTCTTT. Translated, it gives CATSRDTGVEAFF.

The gene calls are TRBV27 and TRBJ2-7; tentative D call: TRBD1 (6 bases). Germline assignment: CDR1 MNHEY and CDR2 SMNVEV (reference sequence). V was shortened by 5 bases and J by 1 base, with 12 bases between the two germline ends. The CDR3 is 14 residues long. The CDR3 sequence is CASSAKQGSYEQYF. The CDR3 DNA reads as TGTGCCAGCAGTGCAAAACAGGGATCCTACGAGCAGTACTTC.

This clone was counted a single time. The chain has TRBV6-6 and TRBJ2-7; 7 nucleotides align to TRBD1. Looked up from germline, CDR1 is MNHNY and CDR2 is SVGAGI (reference sequence). The CDR3 is 16 residues long. V trimming: 0 bases; J trimming: 0 bases; junction bases outside the gene matches: 5. CDR3 sequence reads: CASSYSGTDFSYEQYF. The CDR3 DNA follows: TGTGCCAGCAGTTACTCCGGGACAGACTTCTCCTACGAGCAGTACTTC.

This sequence joins TRBV9 and TRBJ1-2; D unclear. The CDR3 runs to 11 residues. V gave up 3 bases and J gave up 7 bases, with 7 bases separating them. In germline, CDR1 is SGDLS, CDR2 YYNGEE. The CDR3 nucleotides are TGTGCCAGCAGCGCTCTAGGTGGCTACACCTTC. Encoded protein: CASSALGGYTF.

The rearrangement uses TRBV11-2 and TRBJ1-1, with a possible D match to TRBD1 (6 bases). V was trimmed by 5 bases and J by 4 bases, leaving 17 bases between them. Germline CDR1 and CDR2: SGHAT and FQNNGV. This CDR3 spans 15 amino acids. The CDR3 loop is CASSQDPRGGTEAFF. The CDR3 nucleotides read TGTGCCAGCAGCCAGGACCCCAGGGGCGGCACTGAAGCTTTCTTT. Using reference TRBV11-2 and TRBJ1-1 for the parts outside the CDR3, the full variable domain is EAGVAQSPRYKIIEKRQSVAFWCNPISGHATLYWYQQILGQGPKLLIQFQNNGVVDDSQLPKDRFSAERLKGVDSTLKIQPAKLEDSAVYLCASSQDPRGGTEAFFGQGTRLTVV.

The genes are TRBV7-9 and TRBJ2-7, with 7 bases matching TRBD2. The CDR3 totals 15 residues. V was pared by 5 bases and J by 4 bases, with 11 bases of the junction left unmatched. Germline CDR1 SEHNR, CDR2 FQNEAQ (reference sequence). The CDR3: CASSPKPQGGYEQYF. The CDR3 DNA reads as TGTGCCAGCAGCCCTAAGCCCCAGGGAGGGTACGAGCAGTACTTC.

The chain joins TRBV7-2 to TRBJ2-5; 9 bases fit TRBD2. The CDR3 has 17 amino acids. Germline V CDR1 and CDR2: SGHTA, FQGNSA. Trimming took 1 base from V and 7 from J; bases not matched to a gene: 13. The CDR3 coding sequence is TGTGCCAGCAGCTTAGAGGGCATCGCGGGGGGGCCGGGGACCCAGTACTTC. This encodes CASSLEGIAGGPGTQYF.

V usage is TRBV13 and J usage is TRBJ2-3; 10 bases match TRBD2. The CDR3 has 16 residues. Trimming cost V 5 bases and J 0 bases; bases outside gene matches: 5. The germline V gene has CDR1 PRHDT and CDR2 FYEKMQ (reference sequence). CDR3 protein: CASSPERGGSTDTQYF. In nucleotides, the CDR3 is TGTGCCAGCAGCCCAGAGCGGGGGGGAAGCACAGATACGCAGTATTTT.

The chain links TRBV5-6 to TRBJ2-3; the match to TRBD1 covers 10 bases. CDR1 and CDR2 (germline): SGHDT, YYEEEE. The CDR3 is 16 residues long. With 3 bases clipped from V and 2 bases from J, the junction kept 6 bases outside the gene matches. CDR3 residues: CASSSEDRGFTDTQYF. The DNA of the CDR3 is TGTGCCAGCAGCTCGGAGGACAGGGGGTTCACAGATACGCAGTATTTT.

The rearrangement uses TRBV5-1 and TRBJ2-1, with 10 nucleotides matching TRBD1. Looked up from germline, CDR1 is SGHRS and CDR2 is YFSETQ. The length of the CDR3 is 16 residues. V lost 0 bases to trimming and J lost 6 bases; unmatched junction nucleotides: 6. The CDR3 nucleotides read TGCGCCAGCAGCTTGGCCCCCGGGACAGGGGCCAATGAGCAGTTCTTC. The encoded protein is CASSLAPGTGANEQFF.

V is TRBV28 and J is TRBJ2-7; TRBD2 agrees at 7 bases. The germline CDR1 and CDR2 sequences are MDHEN and SYDVKM. J was trimmed by 2 bases and V by 5 bases; bases with no gene match: 9. CDR3 length: 15 residues. The CDR3 loop reads CASSPRGAGTYEQYF. For the CDR3, the DNA is TGTGCCAGCAGTCCCCGGGGAGCGGGAACCTACGAGCAGTACTTC.

The chain is built from TRBV2 and TRBJ2-3; 11 bases are a match to TRBD2. V was clipped by 4 bases and J by 2 bases; unmatched bases: 2. Germline V gene lookup returns CDR1 SNHLY and CDR2 FYNNEI. This CDR3 has 15 amino acids. The CDR3 DNA reads as TGTGCCAGCAGTGGACTAGCGGGGACCACAGATACGCAGTATTTT. It codes for CASSGLAGTTDTQYF.

This sequence joins TRBV4-1 and TRBJ1-1; D is uncertain. Trimming pared 4 bases from V and 5 bases from J, leaving 11 bases between. Looked up from germline, CDR1 is MGHRA and CDR2 is YSYEKL. The CDR3 extends over 13 amino acids. The CDR3, as DNA: TGCGCCAGCAGCCCCCAACGGGGAACTGAAGCTTTCTTT. Translating gives CASSPQRGTEAFF.

This chain links TRBV6-1 with TRBJ1-6; D is perhaps TRBD1 (6 bases). The germline V and J ends were trimmed by 6 bases and 8 bases, with 14 bases remaining between them. The germline V gene has CDR1 MNHNS and CDR2 SASEGT. The CDR3 extends over 14 amino acids. The CDR3 sequence is CASSPQGTDSPLHF. The CDR3 DNA sequence: TGTGCCAGCAGCCCACAGGGTACGGATTCACCCCTCCACTTT.

The chain has TRBV11-2 and TRBJ1-3; no firm D call. The V gene's germline CDR1 is SGHAT and CDR2 FQNNGV. The germline V and J ends were trimmed by 1 base and 0 bases, with 4 bases remaining between them. This CDR3 spans 14 amino acids. CDR3 sequence (DNA): TGTGCCAGCAGCTTAGTAAACTCTGGAAACACCATATATTTT. Translated, it gives CASSLVNSGNTIYF.

The chain joins TRBV11-2 to TRBJ2-3; possible D gene TRBD2, 6 bases. Trimming cost V 4 bases and J 1 base, with 18 bases left between them. This CDR3 spans 17 amino acids. Germline-derived CDR1 and CDR2 are SGHAT and FQNNGV. DNA of the CDR3: TGTGCCAGCAGCTCGGAGTCGGAGGGGCGGGGCACAGATACGCAGTATTTT. Translation gives CASSSESEGRGTDTQYF.

The chain has TRBV9 and TRBJ1-1; unclear D gene. V shed 4 bases and J shed 6 bases, with 16 bases lying between them. The CDR3 is 14 residues long. Germline lookup yields CDR1 SGDLS and CDR2 YYNGEE. The CDR3 protein is CASSPPSPSAEAFF. DNA of the CDR3: TGTGCCAGCAGCCCTCCGTCCCCGTCCGCTGAAGCTTTCTTT.

The V call is TRBV5-1, the J call TRBJ1-1, with D possibly TRBD1 on 5 matching bases. Trimming took off 5 bases at V and 2 bases at J, with 7 bases between the two ends. Per germline, CDR1 SGHRS and CDR2 YFSETQ. The CDR3 sequence is 12 residues long. DNA of the CDR3: TGCGCCAGCAGGCGGGACAACACTGAAGCTTTCTTT. This gives the protein CASRRDNTEAFF.

The chain couples TRBV5-6 to TRBJ2-1, with 7 bases that match TRBD2. The V gene's germline CDR1 is SGHDT and CDR2 YYEEEE. Unmatched junction bases numbered 11, after V lost 4 bases and J lost 7 bases. The CDR3 totals 15 residues. As DNA, the CDR3 is TGTGCCAGCAGCCCCGCCATCTGGCGGGGGAATGAGCAGTTCTTC. It encodes CASSPAIWRGNEQFF.

The rearrangement joins TRBV28 to TRBJ1-2; TRBD1 matches 7 bases. V was clipped by 5 bases and J by 7 bases; unmatched bases: 7. Germline V gives CDR1 MDHEN, CDR2 SYDVKM. The CDR3 spans 13 residues. The CDR3 DNA reads TGTGCCAGCAGTCAGCAGGGGGTTGCTGGCTACACCTTC. Translation gives CASSQQGVAGYTF.

CDR3 DNA sequence: TGTGCCTGGATGAGCCGGGGGGAGCAAGAGACCCAGTACTTC. Encoded protein: CAWMSRGEQETQYF. The gene calls are TRBV30 and TRBJ2-5; 7 positions match TRBD2. This CDR3 is 14 amino acids long. In germline, CDR1 is GTSNPN, CDR2 SVGIG (reference sequence). Trimming at V came to 4 bases and at J to 2 bases, leaving 7 bases not matched to a gene.